This entry features one T cell receptor beta chain sequence. What antigen it recognizes has not been identified. No quality values exist for individual bases; no much larger clone is one base distant. Ophthalmopathy patients were characterized by moderately to severely active disease, a Clinical Activity Score of at least 3, a NOSPECS grade of at least 4, and a disease duration under 3 months. Patients were excluded if they had other autoimmune diseases, uncontrolled infections, pregnancy or lactation. Diagnosis was based on clinical symptoms, serum thyroxine, TRAb, thyroid ultrasound and orbital computed tomography. Ficoll-Paque density gradient centrifugation was used to isolate PBMCs from approximately 10 ml of fresh peripheral blood. Total RNA was extracted with Trizol reagent and quality-checked on an Agilent 2100 Bioanalyzer. The CDR3, cysteine through phenylalanine, is 16 amino acids long. Only the CDR3 part of the read is kept: 48 bases, read in frame from the first base. Here V drops 4 bases and J drops 7 bases, and the junction holds 13 bases not matched to any gene. CDR1 and CDR2, per the germline V gene, are SGDLS and YYNGEE.

The data originate from a study of Graves' ophthalmopathy and Graves' hyperthyroidism (dated by TCRdb to 2016 to 2018). For the study in its entirety: Peripheral blood was collected before any treatment was given, at the time of initial diagnosis. TCR beta repertoire signatures were used to distinguish Graves' ophthalmopathy from Graves' hyperthyroidism and to predict progression to ophthalmopathy. After sampling, hyperthyroidism patients received methimazole starting at 30 mg daily, and ophthalmopathy patients received high-dose intravenous methylprednisolone. To explore V-J signatures that distinguish ophthalmopathy from hyperthyroidism, a discovery set of about a hundred patients was enrolled, made up of 43 with ophthalmopathy and 57 with stable hyperthyroidism. In total, 135 blood samples were TCR-sequenced: 40 to 45 ophthalmopathy, under 80 hyperthyroidism and some 17 hyperthyroidism-to-ophthalmopathy patients. An independent validation cohort was composed of 18 hyperthyroidism patients and 17 patients who later progressed from hyperthyroidism to ophthalmopathy. In more than 5 hyperthyroidism patients, the T-cell repertoire of thyroid tissue was compared with the T-cell repertoire of blood. Overall study results and their limits: Ophthalmopathy was separated from stable hyperthyroidism by the 13-signature model with 87.88% sensitivity and just under 84% specificity in cross-validation and with 80%/75% in the test set. In validation, the model predicted ophthalmopathy progression with 70.59% sensitivity and about 77% specificity; 12 predicted patients were CT-confirmed with GO in a median of approximately six months. Most expanded thyroid clonotypes with a frequency above 0.001 also appeared in blood, which suggests that blood repertoires may reflect the immune response in the thyroid. Sample size was not predetermined statistically, and investigators were not blinded to group allocation.

For repertoire sequencing, TCR beta CDR3 regions were amplified from RNA transcripts. HTBI primers and the Qiagen OneStep RT-PCR kit were used in a first-round RT-PCR, which was followed by a second-round multiplex PCR, size selection and purification. Libraries were sequenced paired-end with 100 bp reads on an Illumina HiSeq2000. In the source study's methods: SOAPnuke was used for read processing, and reads with adapters, uncalled bases, a mean Phred below 15, or no exact constant-primer or identifier match were discarded. COPE v1.2.5 was used to merge high-quality paired reads. Each unique nucleotide sequence was defined as a clonotype, and clonotypes were aligned to IMGT TRB V, D and J references with MiTCR v1.1. The analysis was limited to V-J combinations with a frequency above 0.0001, which together covered around 99% of the repertoires. For each V-J combination, a TCR clonal expansion and chaos score was defined as the ratio of F50 clonal expansion to chaos observed in the TCRdist matrix. Welch's t-statistics and random forest were used to narrow the features down to around 13 V-J combinations, which were then fed into a naive Bayes classifier. The similarity between thyroid and blood repertoires was quantified using the Morisita-Horn index. Using fastp trimming at Q25 and MiXCR clonotype assembly, TCRdb reanalyzed the public sequencing data and kept in-frame beta chains. Merged by CDR3 protein, the rows form single entries marked with the most common genes and DNA. The V and J calls reflect TCRdb's pipeline rather than the authors' work. Across this sample there are about 700,000 distinct CDR3 sequences, with about 40% seen only once. Around 3% of the sample is in the top ten clones.

Sequenced sample: peripheral blood. The chain uses TRBV9 and TRBJ1-4; 7 central nucleotides agree with TRBD1. The sequence came from an adult man with Graves' ophthalmopathy. The nucleotide sequence is TGTGCCAGCAGCCCCCGGACAGGCGTTGGCACTGAAAAACTGTTTTTT. Translation gives CASSPRTGVGTEKLFF.